These 23 T cell receptor beta chains were sequenced from one sample in a study of blood T cell repertoires in COVID-19. The method was immunoSEQ multiplex PCR; TCRdb's version includes in-frame clones alone and lacks a portion of them. The sample includes about 130,000 clones, 65% to 90% of them seen just once. Source material: peripheral blood. These receptors originate from a woman older than 75 with acute or convalescent COVID-19.

The chain is built from TRBV6-5 and TRBJ1-1; D gene uncertain. Trimming took off 6 bases at V and 0 bases at J, with 11 bases between the two ends. CDR3 length equals 14 residues. Germline V gene lookup returns CDR1 MNHEY and CDR2 SVGAGI. CDR3 in amino acids: CASSPHQVNTEAFF. CDR3 coding DNA: TGTGCCAGCAGCCCGCACCAGGTGAACACTGAAGCTTTCTTT.

The V gene is TRBV11-2, the J gene TRBJ2-5, with TRBD2 matching over 11 bases. With 4 bases clipped from V and 4 bases from J, the junction kept 8 bases outside the gene matches. The CDR3 runs 16 residues. Germline loops: CDR1 SGHAT, CDR2 FQNNGV. The CDR3 DNA is TGTGCCAGCAGCTCTAGCGGGGGGAGGGATAGAGAGACCCAGTACTTC. Its protein is CASSSSGGRDRETQYF.

The V gene is TRBV28, the J gene TRBJ1-1, with D unclear. CDR1 is MDHEN, CDR2 SYDVKM, per germline. There are 13 residues in the CDR3. With 3 bases removed from V and 6 bases from J, the gap between germline ends came to 11 bases. CDR3 loop: CASSFPYLAEAFF. The CDR3, as DNA: TGTGCCAGCAGTTTCCCTTACTTGGCTGAAGCTTTCTTT.

The chain combines TRBV6-2 or TRBV6-3 with TRBJ1-5; TRBD1 matches at 7 bases. V shed 6 bases, J shed 4 bases, and the junction held 3 bases outside the gene matches. This CDR3 spans 13 amino acids. Germline V gives CDR1 MNHEY, CDR2 SVGEGT. CDR3 sequence reads: CASSRDSNQPQHF. CDR3 coding DNA: TGTGCCAGCAGCCGGGACAGTAATCAGCCCCAGCATTTT.

J is TRBJ2-7 and V is TRBV6-1, with TRBD1 matching over 10 bases. The CDR3 totals 14 residues. V trimming: 3 bases; J trimming: 4 bases; junction bases outside the gene matches: 3. In germline, CDR1 is MNHNS, CDR2 SASEGT. This CDR3 is CASSEDRGTYEQYV. The CDR3, as DNA: TGTGCCAGCAGTGAGGACAGGGGGACGTACGAGCAGTACGTC.

This sequence joins TRBV12-3 or TRBV12-4 and TRBJ1-5; a possible D gene is TRBD1 (5 bases). The CDR3 spans 13 residues. Deletions cut 3 bases from V and 9 bases from J, with 12 bases between. The CDR3 sequence: CASSLGGDLPQHF. CDR3 DNA sequence: TGTGCCAGCAGTTTGGGGGGGGATCTGCCCCAGCATTTT.

The sample holds one count of this clone. The chain recombines TRBV21-1 with TRBJ1-6. TRBV21-1 is given as a pseudogene. The CDR3 is made up of 16 amino acids. CDR3 protein: CASSKATRVSDSPLHF. CDR3 nucleotide sequence: TGTGCCAGCAGCAAAGCCACGAGGGTTTCGGATTCACCCCTCCACTTT.

As DNA, the CDR3 is TGTGCCAGCAGCTTATCAACAGGGAAAGAGACCCAGTACTTC. Translating it yields CASSLSTGKETQYF. V usage is TRBV7-9 and J usage is TRBJ2-5, with D possibly being TRBD1 (6 bases). V was trimmed by 2 bases and J by 3 bases, leaving 10 bases between them. CDR3 length: 14 amino acids. Germline V CDR1 and CDR2: SEHNR, FQNEAQ (reference sequence). The complete variable domain, with remaining parts taken from reference TRBV7-9 and TRBJ2-5, reads DTGVSQNPRHKITKRGQNVTFRCDPISEHNRLYWYRQTLGQGPEFLTYFQNEAQLEKSRLLSDRFSAERPKGSFSTLEIQRTEQGDSAMYLCASSLSTGKETQYFGPGTRLLVL.

In nucleotides, the CDR3 is TGTGCCAGCAGTCCTACGTCCCACAATGAGCAGTTCTTC. Amino acids: CASSPTSHNEQFF. The chain links TRBV12-3 or TRBV12-4 to TRBJ2-1; no reliable D call. Trimming removed 5 bases from V and 5 bases from J, with 10 bases in between. CDR3 length: 13 residues.

The chain employs TRBV7-3 and TRBJ1-2; the D is unclear. The CDR3 covers 15 residues. V was trimmed by 1 base and J by 0 bases, leaving 9 bases between them. Germline CDR1 reads SGHTA; CDR2 reads FQGTGA. The CDR3 is CASSLSRRTNYGYTF. The CDR3 DNA reads as TGTGCCAGCAGCTTAAGCCGTAGAACTAACTATGGCTACACCTTC.

The chain couples TRBV11-2 to TRBJ2-3; the match to TRBD2 covers 15 bases. Trimming cost V 6 bases and J 4 bases; bases outside gene matches: 5. Germline CDR1 SGHAT, CDR2 FQNNGV. The CDR3 runs to 16 residues. The CDR3 nucleotides read TGTGCCAGCAGACTGGGACTAGCGGGGGGCGCAGATACGCAGTATTTT. Protein sequence: CASRLGLAGGADTQYF. The full variable domain, in which reference TRBV11-2 and TRBJ2-3 provide the parts outside the CDR3, is EAGVAQSPRYKIIEKRQSVAFWCNPISGHATLYWYQQILGQGPKLLIQFQNNGVVDDSQLPKDRFSAERLKGVDSTLKIQPAKLEDSAVYLCASRLGLAGGADTQYFGPGTRLTVL.

This clone appeared a few times. V is TRBV5-1 and J is TRBJ2-3; 7 bases are a match to TRBD2. The J segment lost 2 bases and the V segment lost 5 bases, leaving 14 bases of the junction unmatched. Germline V gene sequence: CDR1 SGHRS, CDR2 YFSETQ. The CDR3 extends over 17 amino acids. The CDR3 reads CASRHLRAGGTTDTQYF. DNA of the CDR3: TGCGCCAGCAGACACCTCCGCGCCGGGGGGACCACAGATACGCAGTATTTT.

The chain couples TRBV5-1 to TRBJ1-1, with D unclear. The CDR3 totals 13 residues. Germline CDR1 reads SGHRS; CDR2 reads YFSETQ. The V end was cut by 4 bases, the J end by 3 bases, with 10 bases between. In nucleotides, the CDR3 is TGCGCCAGCAGCCCGGATCTAGACACTGAAGCTTTCTTT. This translates into CASSPDLDTEAFF. The full variable domain, in which reference TRBV5-1 and TRBJ1-1 provide the parts outside the CDR3, is KAGVTQTPRYLIKTRGQQVTLSCSPISGHRSVSWYQQTPGQGLQFLFEYFSETQRNKGNFPGRFSGRQFSNSRSEMNVSTLELGDSALYLCASSPDLDTEAFFGQGTRLTVV.

The chain has TRBV5-1 and TRBJ1-2; 9 bases are shared with TRBD1. The V gene end was trimmed by 4 bases and the J gene end by 0 bases; junction bases not matched to a gene: 4. CDR1 is SGHRS, CDR2 YFSETQ, per germline. This CDR3 spans 15 amino acids. CDR3 amino acids: CASSGTGPSNYGYTF. CDR3 nucleotide sequence: TGCGCCAGCAGCGGGACAGGGCCCTCTAACTATGGCTACACCTTC.

The chain joins TRBV6-6 to TRBJ2-4; TRBD1 agrees at 10 bases. V trimming: 5 bases; J trimming: 7 bases; junction bases outside the gene matches: 5. CDR1 and CDR2 (germline): MNHNY, SVGAGI (reference sequence). The CDR3 extends over 14 amino acids. CDR3 nucleotides: TGTGCCAGCAGTGCCGGGACAGGGGAGAACATTCAGTACTTC. Translating gives CASSAGTGENIQYF.

The chain uses TRBV5-4 and TRBJ1-5; D remains ambiguous. The CDR3 spans 13 residues. CDR1 is SGHNT, CDR2 YYREEE, per germline (reference sequence). The V gene lost 4 bases and the J gene lost 9 bases, with 14 bases spanning the gap. Written as DNA, the CDR3 is TGTGCCAGCAGCAACGGTCGGGGAGTGCCCCAGCATTTT. Translating it yields CASSNGRGVPQHF.

V and J are TRBV4-2 and TRBJ2-2; D is possibly TRBD2 (5 bases). This CDR3 is 15 amino acids long. Germline CDR1 LGHNA, CDR2 YNFKEQ. Trimming left V 0 bases short and J 5 bases short, with 10 bases between. The CDR3 region is CASSQDLGSTGELFF. The CDR3 nucleotides read TGTGCCAGCAGCCAAGACCTAGGGAGTACCGGGGAGCTGTTTTTT.

The V call is TRBV4-1, the J call TRBJ1-3, with D possibly TRBD1 on 5 matching bases. Germline lookup yields CDR1 MGHRA and CDR2 YSYEKL. The CDR3 sequence is 15 residues long. The V end was cut by 3 bases, the J end by 1 base, with 10 bases between. CDR3 sequence reads: CASSQTAFSGNTIYF. The CDR3 DNA reads as TGCGCCAGCAGCCAGACAGCTTTTTCTGGAAACACCATATATTTT.

The CDR3 reads CATSDRAAGVGEQFF. CDR3 nucleotides: TGTGCCACCAGTGACAGAGCAGCCGGGGTGGGAGAGCAGTTCTTC. The chain joins TRBV24-1 to TRBJ2-1, with a weak D call TRBD2 (5 bases). The germline V gene has CDR1 KGHDR and CDR2 SFDVKD. The CDR3 loop spans 15 amino acids. V shed 4 bases and J shed 10 bases, with 19 bases lying between them.

Only one count was recorded for this clone. The chain joins TRBV20-1 to TRBJ2-3; 8 bases fit TRBD2. The CDR3 is made up of 14 amino acids. CDR1 is DFQATT and CDR2 is SNEGSKA in the germline V gene (reference sequence). V gave up 3 bases and J gave up 2 bases; unmatched junction bases: 4. The CDR3 DNA is TGCAGTGCTAGTCCCGGGGGGGACACAGATACGCAGTATTTT. It codes for CSASPGGDTDTQYF.

The rearrangement joins TRBV10-2 to TRBJ2-7, with D perhaps matching TRBD2 (6 bases). Germline CDR1 and CDR2: WSHSY and SAAADI. Trimming took off 6 bases at V and 6 bases at J, with 12 bases between the two ends. The CDR3 has 12 amino acids. CDR3 sequence: CASRAGTFEQYF. CDR3 DNA sequence: TGCGCCAGCAGAGCCGGGACTTTCGAGCAGTACTTC.

The chain links TRBV11-2 to TRBJ1-6, with D unresolved. Germline lookup yields CDR1 SGHAT and CDR2 FQNNGV. V was cut by 2 bases and J by 9 bases, with 14 bases left in between. The CDR3 length is 15 residues. In DNA form, the CDR3 reads TGTGCCAGCAGCTTACGGCAATTGGAGGTTTCACCCCTCCACTTT. This codes for CASSLRQLEVSPLHF. The whole variable domain, remainder taken from reference TRBV11-2 and TRBJ1-6, is EAGVAQSPRYKIIEKRQSVAFWCNPISGHATLYWYQQILGQGPKLLIQFQNNGVVDDSQLPKDRFSAERLKGVDSTLKIQPAKLEDSAVYLCASSLRQLEVSPLHFGNGTRLTVT.

The rearrangement uses TRBV5-4 and TRBJ2-7; D unresolved. Germline assignment: CDR1 SGHNT and CDR2 YYREEE (reference sequence). V gave up 4 bases and J gave up 2 bases, with 10 bases separating them. The CDR3 is 13 residues long. The CDR3 region has the DNA TGTGCCAGCAGCCGTACAAGTACCTACGAGCAGTACGTC. It is translated as CASSRTSTYEQYV.